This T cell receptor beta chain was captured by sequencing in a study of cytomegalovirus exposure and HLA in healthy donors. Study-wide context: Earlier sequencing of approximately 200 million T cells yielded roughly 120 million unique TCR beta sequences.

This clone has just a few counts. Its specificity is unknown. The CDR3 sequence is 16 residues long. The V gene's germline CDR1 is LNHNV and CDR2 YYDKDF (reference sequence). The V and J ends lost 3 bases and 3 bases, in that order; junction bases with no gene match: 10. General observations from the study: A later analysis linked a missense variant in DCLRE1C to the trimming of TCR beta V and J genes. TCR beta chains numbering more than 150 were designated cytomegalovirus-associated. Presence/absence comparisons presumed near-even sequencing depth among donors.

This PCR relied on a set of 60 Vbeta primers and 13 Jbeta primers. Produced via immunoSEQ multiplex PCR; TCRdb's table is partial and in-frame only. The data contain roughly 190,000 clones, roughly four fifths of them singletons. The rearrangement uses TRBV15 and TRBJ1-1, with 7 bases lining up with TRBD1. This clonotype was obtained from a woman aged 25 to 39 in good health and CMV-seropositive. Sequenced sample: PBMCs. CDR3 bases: TGTGCCACCAGCAGGGGGACAGAGGCTGTGTACACTGAAGCTTTCTTT. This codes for CATSRGTEAVYTEAFF.